A few counts support the clone carrying this T cell receptor (beta chain). Its target is not known. With iRepertoire HTBI primers and Arm-PCR of CDR3 regions, TCR beta libraries were built. TCRdb analysed the multiplex PCR reads with MiXCR anew, one entry per CDR3 protein. The sample records hundreds of thousands of distinct CDR3 sequences, less than 20% being singletons. V lost 6 bases to trimming and J lost 6 bases, with 17 bases between them. This CDR3 has 14 residues. Germline V gene sequence: CDR1 MNHNS, CDR2 SASEGT. This entry is derived from a study of regulatory T cells in long-lasting Graves disease. Study findings and constraints: With under 3,500 shared public clonotypes, persistent patients exceeded new patients, who shared over 950.

Time point of the sample: newly diagnosed GD, antithyroid drugs for less than 3 months. PBMCs provided the RNA from which the TCR library was made. These data also formed part of another study, on T cells in Graves' hyperthyroidism and ophthalmopathy.

This TCR was sampled from a woman aged 25 to 39 with Graves disease. This sequence joins TRBV6-1 and TRBJ1-1; D is ambiguous. Specimen: peripheral blood mononuclear cells (PBMCs), collected at new diagnosis, from a patient treated with antithyroid drugs. The CDR3, as DNA: TGTGCCAGCAGGTATACTGATCGACTAGCTGAAGCTTTCTTT. It encodes CASRYTDRLAEAFF.